This TCR beta chain was profiled in a study of blood T cell repertoires in COVID-19 (dated by TCRdb to about 2020). In terms of the full investigation: Samples from collaborators originated in the United States, Italy and Spain and spanned both the acute and convalescent phases of COVID-19. The samples were drawn from the first 160 participants of the ongoing ImmuneRACE study and from over a thousand subjects provided by 6 global collaborators. The material from the prospective study consisted of cDNA or gDNA derived from T cells, B-cell-depleted T cells, or PBMCs. Sample metadata almost always included a de-identified subject ID, COVID-19 status, age in years and sex. A freely available public database, intended as a resource for researchers studying the immune response to SARS-CoV-2, is where the repertoires were released. Subjects who had been exposed to COVID-19, were actively infected with it, or had recovered from it provided the deeply sampled blood TCRbeta repertoires that made up the dataset. Where available, HLA class I and class II types were obtained from metadata supplied by the sample provider rather than from assay-based typing. Study-wide conclusions, independent of this receptor: The quantity of clinical and demographic metadata differed by source and by participant and was supplied without curation.

A remark on this clone: Its antigen has not been determined. No base quality values were provided; no much bigger clone lies one nucleotide off.

The CDR3 goes from the cysteine to the phenylalanine over 15 residues. CDR3 DNA is the only sequence kept; it has 45 bases, read in frame from the first base. The germline V gene (reference sequence) gives CDR1 as SEHNR and CDR2 as FQNEAQ. The junction shows trimming of 0 bases on V and 0 bases on J, plus 8 bases between the germline ends. Collaborating institutions collected whole blood in K2EDTA tubes following their own protocols. Collaborator samples were shipped for TCRbeta analysis as frozen whole blood, isolated PBMCs, or DNA extracted from either sample type. The immunoSEQ Assay, a bias-controlled multiplex PCR, was used to amplify TCRbeta CDR3 regions from genomic DNA. In the authors' own workflow: Nucleated cell counts per sample were estimated from amplification of reference gene primers within the assay. Sequence reads were collapsed and filtered to measure the absolute abundance of every unique TCRbeta CDR3 rearrangement. Productive Simpson clonality was computed per sample as the square root of Simpson's diversity index over productive rearrangements. TCRdb's version of the immuneACCESS table is confined to in-frame rearrangements and falls short of the full clone set. An unresolved V gene accounts for under half of the shortfall where checked; the remainder is of unknown origin. V and J calls and clone size are copied from that table; D and trimming were computed from the DNA. Present in this sample are about 240,000 clones, approximately 83% of which were seen just once. Around 9.6% of the sample belongs to the ten largest clones.

The TCR was taken from a woman of 80 years or more with acute or convalescent COVID-19. The sequenced material came from peripheral blood. The chain is assembled from TRBV7-9 and TRBJ1-2; the D gene assignment is ambiguous. The DNA reads as follows: TGTGCCAGCAGCTTAGCAGAGGGTGCTAACTATGGCTACACCTTC. The translation is CASSLAEGANYGYTF.